These 9 T cell receptor beta chains came from one sample sequenced in a study of blood T cell repertoires in COVID-19. The data were produced by immunoSEQ multiplex PCR, yet TCRdb's version contains in-frame clones alone and is incomplete. The sample includes some 80,000 clones, more than 75% of them seen just once. Sequencing input: peripheral blood. The source of these receptors is a man between 50 and 59 years old with active or convalescent COVID-19.

The chain combines TRBV5-6 with TRBJ2-5; a weak D match, TRBD2 (7 bases). Between the trimmed V and J ends, which lost 4 bases and 4 bases, there was a span of 14 bases. Per germline, CDR1 SGHDT and CDR2 YYEEEE. This CDR3 has 14 residues. The CDR3 coding sequence is TGTGCCAGCAGCGAGTGGGGAGGGGGAGAGACCCAGTACTTC. It translates to CASSEWGGGETQYF.

The V and J genes are TRBV12-3 or TRBV12-4 and TRBJ2-5; TRBD1 aligns across 11 bases. Unmatched junction bases numbered 1, after V lost 3 bases and J lost 10 bases. CDR3 length equals 12 residues. CDR3 sequence (DNA): TGTGCCAGCAGTTTGGGGACAGGGGGCCAGTACTTC. Amino acids: CASSLGTGGQYF.

This clone occurred a few times. The chain joins TRBV5-8 to TRBJ1-5; D is unresolved. The CDR3 runs to 17 residues. The germline V gene encodes CDR1 SGHTS and CDR2 YDEGEE. The germline V and J ends were trimmed by 4 bases and 10 bases, with 27 bases remaining between them. The CDR3 reads CASSRGSSGNNISPQHF. The CDR3 nucleotides are TGTGCCAGCAGCCGAGGGAGTTCTGGGAACAACATCAGTCCCCAGCATTTT.

This clone appeared once. The V call is TRBV18, the J call TRBJ1-1; TRBD1 is a possible D gene (5 bases). CDR3 length: 14 residues. The germline V and J ends were trimmed by 6 bases and 1 base, with 12 bases remaining between them. CDR1 is KGHSH, CDR2 LQKENI, per germline. The chain's CDR3 is CASSQGGGNTEAFF. Written as DNA, the CDR3 is TGTGCCAGCTCGCAGGGAGGAGGGAACACTGAAGCTTTCTTT.

V and J are TRBV3-1 (or the pseudogene TRBV3-2) and TRBJ2-1; D is ambiguous. This CDR3 comprises 11 residues. The V gene lost 2 bases and the J gene lost 9 bases, with 5 bases spanning the gap. Germline V gene lookup returns CDR1 LGHDT and CDR2 YNNKEL (reference sequence). The CDR3 loop reads CASSQSGEQFF. The CDR3 nucleotides are TGTGCCAGCAGCCAATCCGGTGAGCAGTTCTTC.

This clone was counted a single time. J is TRBJ2-3 and V is TRBV7-2; 8 bases fit TRBD2. The CDR3 length is 14 residues. The junction had 3 bases not matched to a gene; V was cut back by 1 base and J by 6 bases. Germline V gives CDR1 SGHTA, CDR2 FQGNSA. The CDR3 DNA reads as TGTGCCAGCAGCTTAGTGGCTAGCGGGGATACGCAGTATTTT. Protein product: CASSLVASGDTQYF. The full variable domain, in which reference TRBV7-2 and TRBJ2-3 provide the parts outside the CDR3, is GAGVSQSPSNKVTEKGKDVELRCDPISGHTALYWYRQSLGQGLEFLIYFQGNSAPDKSGLPSDRFSAERTGGSVSTLTIQRTQQEDSAVYLCASSLVASGDTQYFGPGTRLTVL.

This clone was observed a handful of times. V usage is TRBV3-1 (or the pseudogene TRBV3-2) and J usage is TRBJ1-2; D remains ambiguous. The V end lost 0 bases, the J end lost 4 bases, and 9 bases lay between the germline ends. CDR1 is LGHDT and CDR2 is YNNKEL in the germline V gene (reference sequence). CDR3 length equals 14 residues. CDR3 DNA: TGTGCCAGCAGCCAAGATACGGGAGGCTATGGCTACACCTTC. Protein: CASSQDTGGYGYTF.

This chain links TRBV19 with TRBJ1-4, with a tentative D call TRBD1 (5 bases). The CDR3 extends over 16 amino acids. Germline V gene sequence: CDR1 LNHDA, CDR2 SQIVND (reference sequence). V was shortened by 5 bases and J by 3 bases, with 16 bases between the two germline ends. CDR3: CASSRQGGLANEKLFF. CDR3 DNA: TGTGCCAGTAGTCGGCAGGGAGGGTTAGCTAATGAAAAACTGTTTTTT.

V and J are TRBV28 and TRBJ1-6; tentative D call: TRBD1 (6 bases). CDR1 and CDR2 (germline): MDHEN, SYDVKM. V was shortened by 7 bases and J by 2 bases, with 12 bases between the two germline ends. The CDR3 sequence is 15 residues long. CDR3 nucleotides: TGTGCCAGCACCACCCAGGGGACCTATAATTCACCCCTCCACTTT. Translation gives CASTTQGTYNSPLHF.